The clone carrying this TCR beta chain has a handful of counts. Its antigen is undetermined. The CDR3 is made up of 14 amino acids. The germline V gene has CDR1 SGHVS and CDR2 FNYEAQ. Deletions cut 1 base from V and 4 bases from J, with 9 bases between. This record comes from a study of cytomegalovirus exposure and HLA in healthy donors. PCR employed 60 Vbeta and 13 Jbeta primers. Clones were read by immunoSEQ multiplex PCR, and TCRdb kept only the in-frame ones, dropping some. The sample lists some 93,000 clones, over 55% occurring once. Points from the study as a whole: Sequence variants that were highly shared formed a cluster that was likely a sequencing artifact. A later analysis linked a missense variant in DCLRE1C to the trimming of TCR beta V and J genes.

The sample taken for sequencing was PBMCs. The genes are TRBV7-6 and TRBJ2-3; a weak D match, TRBD1 (5 bases). This sequence was found in a boy younger than 18 in good health and CMV-seropositive. The CDR3 is CASSLGSGPDTQYF. The CDR3 bases are TGTGCCAGCAGCTTAGGATCAGGGCCAGATACGCAGTATTTT. Looking up the rest from reference TRBV7-6 and TRBJ2-3 gives the full variable domain: GAGVSQSPRYKVTKRGQDVALRCDPISGHVSLYWYRQALGQGPEFLTYFNYEAQQDKSGLPNDRFSAERPEGSISTLTIQRTEQRDSAMYRCASSLGSGPDTQYFGPGTRLTVL.